Sequencing of this T cell receptor beta chain was carried out in a study of blood T cell repertoires in COVID-19. The J segment lost 5 bases and the V segment lost 4 bases, leaving 6 bases of the junction unmatched. This CDR3 region has 16 residues. Germline values: CDR1 PRHDT, CDR2 FYEKMQ (reference sequence). TCRdb keeps only in-frame clones here, not all; method: immunoSEQ multiplex PCR. The sample carries about 140,000 clones, almost 80% recorded once. The sequenced material came from PBMCs or T cells enriched from blood (not recorded which). The J gene is TRBJ2-1, the V gene TRBV13; 12 nucleotides align to TRBD2. The receptor comes from a woman aged 45 to 65 who had recovered from COVID-19. The CDR3 nucleotides are TGTGCCAGCAGCTCCAGGACTAGCGGGACCCACAATGAGCAGTTCTTC. Translating it yields CASSSRTSGTHNEQFF. Full variable domain (outside the CDR3, taken from reference TRBV13 and TRBJ2-1): AAGVIQSPRHLIKEKRETATLKCYPIPRHDTVYWYQQGPGQDPQFLISFYEKMQSDKGSIPDRFSAQQFSDYHSELNMSSLELGDSALYFCASSSRTSGTHNEQFFGPGTRLTVL.